A single sample is the source of the 15 T cell receptor beta chains below, sequenced in a study of blood T cells in healthy people across ages. It was with a sample-barcoded 5' primer and a J-beta primer mix that a second PCR of roughly 7 to 11 cycles was run. Each CDR3 protein is one row after TCRdb ran MiXCR on the 5' RACE reads. Among 1.6 million or so distinct CDR3 sequences listed, approximately 32% were seen once. Sequences were obtained from blood. The receptors stem from a woman in her thirties in good health.

This chain uses TRBV20-1 with TRBJ2-3; 9 bases agree with TRBD2. V was pared by 1 base and J by 4 bases, with 6 bases of the junction left unmatched. There are 15 residues in the CDR3. Germline assignment: CDR1 DFQATT and CDR2 SNEGSKA (reference sequence). The CDR3 reads CSARGRAGGPDTQYF. The CDR3, as DNA: TGCAGTGCTAGAGGTCGAGCGGGGGGCCCAGATACGCAGTATTTT.

The chain combines TRBV20-1 with TRBJ2-5, with 9 bases lining up with TRBD2. Per the germline V gene, CDR1 is DFQATT and CDR2 is SNEGSKA (reference sequence). The ends lost 6 bases at V and 3 bases at J; junction bases unmatched: 11. This CDR3 is built from 15 residues. CDR3 sequence (DNA): TGCAGTGCCCGATCTGCGCGGGGGGGAAAAGAGACCCAGTACTTC. This codes for CSARSARGGKETQYF.

The rearrangement uses TRBV27 and TRBJ1-2, with unresolved D. Trimming took off 10 bases at V and 4 bases at J, with 13 bases between the two ends. This CDR3 region has 12 residues. Germline assignment: CDR1 MNHEY and CDR2 SMNVEV (reference sequence). The CDR3 DNA is TGTGCCACTACTCTGGTAGGCTATGGCTACACCTTC. As protein: CATTLVGYGYTF.

This clonotype was picked up a small number of times. The chain uses TRBV9 and TRBJ2-1; TRBD1 matches 7 bases. This CDR3 is 15 amino acids long. V shed 3 bases and J 8 bases; nucleotides not matched to a gene: 11. Per germline, CDR1 SGDLS and CDR2 YYNGEE. The CDR3 region is CASSGTGTVKYEQFF. The CDR3 DNA reads as TGTGCCAGCAGCGGGACCGGGACAGTTAAGTATGAGCAGTTCTTC.

Only a few counts were recorded for this clonotype. V usage is TRBV7-6 and J usage is TRBJ2-7, with 9 bases identical to TRBD1. The germline gives CDR1 SGHVS, CDR2 FNYEAQ. This CDR3 region has 13 residues. Trimming took 5 bases from V and 6 from J; bases not matched to a gene: 5. For the CDR3, the DNA is TGTGCCAGCAGCGGCACGACAGGGGGCGAGCAGTACTTC. Its protein is CASSGTTGGEQYF.

About this clonotype itself: Germline and junction disagree at one end, which may indicate a read error. The V call is TRBV29-1, the J call TRBJ2-4, with D maybe TRBD2 (7 bases). This CDR3 has 16 amino acids. CDR1 is SQVTM, CDR2 ANQGSEA, per germline. The CDR3 region is CNVEDRGAMAKNIQYF. CDR3 DNA sequence: TGCAACGTTGAAGATCGGGGGGCGATGGCCAAAAACATTCAGTACTTC.

The rearrangement joins TRBV4-2 to TRBJ1-4; no reliable D call. Germline CDR1 LGHNA, CDR2 YNFKEQ. The CDR3 is made up of 17 amino acids. V dropped 0 bases and J dropped 7 bases, with 18 bases sitting between them. This chain's CDR3 is CASSQEPEAAAGEKLFF. CDR3 sequence (DNA): TGTGCCAGCAGCCAAGAGCCCGAGGCTGCGGCGGGTGAAAAACTGTTTTTT.

The gene calls are TRBV20-1 and TRBJ2-2; D remains unclear. The germline V and J ends were trimmed by 5 bases and 4 bases, with 8 bases remaining between them. The CDR3 has 12 residues. Per germline, CDR1 DFQATT and CDR2 SNEGSKA (reference sequence). Here the CDR3 DNA reads TGCAGTGCTCGACCCGGCACCGGGGAGCTGTTTTTT. It codes for CSARPGTGELFF.

This clonotype has just a few counts. The V gene is TRBV30, the J gene TRBJ2-3, with 8 bases lining up with TRBD2. Unmatched junction bases numbered 7, after V lost 3 bases and J lost 5 bases. The germline gives CDR1 GTSNPN, CDR2 SVGIG (reference sequence). There are 14 residues in the CDR3. The CDR3 coding sequence is TGTGCCTGGAGGGCGAGCGGGAGTGTAGATACGCAGTATTTT. It encodes CAWRASGSVDTQYF.

V gene TRBV7-9 combines with J gene TRBJ2-7; 7 nucleotides align to TRBD1. This CDR3 is 14 amino acids long. V gave up 3 bases and J gave up 3 bases; unmatched junction bases: 5. The V gene's germline CDR1 is SEHNR and CDR2 FQNEAQ (reference sequence). The CDR3 reads CASSFTGDSYEQYF. DNA for the CDR3: TGTGCCAGCAGCTTTACAGGGGACAGCTACGAGCAGTACTTC.

This clonotype appeared a few times. The rearrangement joins TRBV6-6 to TRBJ1-1, with D uncertain. This CDR3 contains 12 residues. Germline values: CDR1 MNHNY, CDR2 SVGAGI (reference sequence). V dropped 6 bases and J dropped 4 bases, with 9 bases sitting between them. CDR3 bases: TGTGCCAGCAGACGACCGGGCACTGAAGCTTTCTTT. Amino acids: CASRRPGTEAFF.

The rearrangement links TRBV7-3 to TRBJ2-7; 8 positions match TRBD2. CDR3 length: 18 amino acids. Germline V gives CDR1 SGHTA, CDR2 FQGTGA. Unmatched junction bases numbered 19, after V lost 2 bases and J lost 7 bases. The CDR3 protein is CASSLQGTRGQGYNEQYV. Here the CDR3 DNA reads TGTGCCAGCAGCTTACAGGGGACTAGGGGACAAGGGTACAATGAGCAGTACGTC.

This clonotype has only a few counts. The chain links TRBV18 to TRBJ2-7, with TRBD1 identical over 10 bases. This CDR3 is built from 16 residues. The J segment lost 4 bases and the V segment lost 6 bases, leaving 12 bases of the junction unmatched. CDR1 and CDR2 (germline): KGHSH, LQKENI. This chain's CDR3 is CASSRRPGQGFYEQYF. In DNA, the CDR3 is TGTGCCAGCTCCCGCAGACCGGGACAGGGGTTTTACGAGCAGTACTTC.

The CDR3 DNA is TGTGCCTGGAGTCCAGACACTTCTCCCTACGAGCAGTACTTC. Its translation: CAWSPDTSPYEQYF. This chain joins TRBV30 and TRBJ2-7, with D unclear. There are 14 residues in the CDR3. Germline V gene data show CDR1 as GTSNPN and CDR2 as SVGIG (reference sequence). V gave up 2 bases and J gave up 2 bases, with 13 bases separating them.

The table lists this clonotype with many counts. The chain is built from TRBV10-3 and TRBJ2-1; D is ambiguous. The CDR3 runs to 12 residues. Trimming stripped 2 bases from V and 4 bases from J, with 3 bases between. The V gene's germline CDR1 is ENHRY and CDR2 SYGVKD. Here the CDR3 reads CAISEPYNEQFF. CDR3 sequence (DNA): TGTGCCATCAGTGAGCCGTACAATGAGCAGTTCTTC.